This TCR beta chain derives from a study of cytomegalovirus exposure and HLA in healthy donors. Points on this clone: Its antigen is unidentified.

Findings and limits, study-wide: In an earlier analysis, in some 500 donors, most V segments appeared productive either ~87% or ~30% of the time.

Use of 60 Vbeta and 13 Jbeta primers characterized the PCR. TCRdb keeps only in-frame clones here, not all; method: immunoSEQ multiplex PCR. The sample records roughly 290,000 clones, 70% to 90% being singletons. This CDR3 is built from 16 residues. J lost 5 bases, V lost 7 bases, and 10 bases had no gene match. In germline, CDR1 is MGHDK, CDR2 SYGVNS. The chain uses TRBV25-1 and TRBJ2-1; 11 nucleotides align to TRBD2. This clonotype was obtained from a woman between 18 and 29 years old in good health and CMV-seronegative. Sequences were obtained from PBMCs. Here the CDR3 DNA reads TGTGCCAGCACCAAAAACGGACTAGCGGGTAACAATGAGCAGTTCTTC. Translated, it gives CASTKNGLAGNNEQFF.